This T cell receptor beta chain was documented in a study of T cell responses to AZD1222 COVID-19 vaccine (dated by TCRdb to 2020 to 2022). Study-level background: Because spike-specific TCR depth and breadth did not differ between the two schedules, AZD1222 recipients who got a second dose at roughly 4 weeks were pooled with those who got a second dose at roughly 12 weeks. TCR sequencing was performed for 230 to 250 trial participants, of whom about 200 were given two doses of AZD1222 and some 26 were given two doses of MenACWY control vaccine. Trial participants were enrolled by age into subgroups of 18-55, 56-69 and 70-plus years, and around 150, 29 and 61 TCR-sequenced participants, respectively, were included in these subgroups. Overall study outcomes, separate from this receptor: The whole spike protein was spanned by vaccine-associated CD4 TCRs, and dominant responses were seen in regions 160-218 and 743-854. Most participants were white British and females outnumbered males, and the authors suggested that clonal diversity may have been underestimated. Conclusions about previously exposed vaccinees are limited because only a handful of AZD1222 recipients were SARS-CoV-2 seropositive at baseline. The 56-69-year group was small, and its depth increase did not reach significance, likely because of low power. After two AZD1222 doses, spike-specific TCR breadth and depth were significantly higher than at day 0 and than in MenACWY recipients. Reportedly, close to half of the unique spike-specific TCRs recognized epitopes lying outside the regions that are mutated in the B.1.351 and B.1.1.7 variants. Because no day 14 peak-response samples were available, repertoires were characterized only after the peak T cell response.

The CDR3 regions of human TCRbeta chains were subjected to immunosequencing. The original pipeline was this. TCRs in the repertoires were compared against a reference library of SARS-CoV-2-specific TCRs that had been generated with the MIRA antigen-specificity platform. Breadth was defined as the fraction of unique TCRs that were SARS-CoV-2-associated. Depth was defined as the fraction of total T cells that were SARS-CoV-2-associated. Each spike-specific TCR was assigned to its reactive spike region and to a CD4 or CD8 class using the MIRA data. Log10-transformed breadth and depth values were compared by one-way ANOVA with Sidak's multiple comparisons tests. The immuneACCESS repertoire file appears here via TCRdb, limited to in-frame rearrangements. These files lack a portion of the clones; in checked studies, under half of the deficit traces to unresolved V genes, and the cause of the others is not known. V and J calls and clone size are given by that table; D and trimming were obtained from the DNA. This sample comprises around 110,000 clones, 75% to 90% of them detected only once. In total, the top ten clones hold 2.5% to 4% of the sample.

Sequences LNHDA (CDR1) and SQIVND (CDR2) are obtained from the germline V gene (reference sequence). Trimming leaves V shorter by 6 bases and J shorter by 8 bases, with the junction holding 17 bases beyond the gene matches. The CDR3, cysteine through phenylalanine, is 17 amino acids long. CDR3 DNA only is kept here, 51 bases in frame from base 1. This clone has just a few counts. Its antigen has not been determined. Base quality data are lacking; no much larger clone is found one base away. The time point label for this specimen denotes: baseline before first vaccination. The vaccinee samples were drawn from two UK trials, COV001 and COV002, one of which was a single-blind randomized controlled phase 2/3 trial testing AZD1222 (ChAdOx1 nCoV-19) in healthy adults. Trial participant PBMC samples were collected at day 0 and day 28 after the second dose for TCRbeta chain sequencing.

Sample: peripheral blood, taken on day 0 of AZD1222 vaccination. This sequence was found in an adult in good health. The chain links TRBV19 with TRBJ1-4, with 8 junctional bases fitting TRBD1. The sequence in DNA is TGTGCCAGTAGCCCTTCCCCTGGGGGACAGGAGCGCGAAAAACTGTTTTTT. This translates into CASSPSPGGQEREKLFF.